This entry concerns a single T cell receptor beta chain. Its target is not known. The data were taken from a study of regulatory T cells. Findings of the study overall: Patient CD8+ T cells trended toward lower Shannon entropy than controls.

Unmatched junction bases numbered 5, after V lost 6 bases and J lost 10 bases. Per germline, CDR1 SEHNR and CDR2 FQNEAQ (reference sequence). There are 12 residues in the CDR3. The PCR used 52 TRBV and 13 TRBJ primers. The data were produced by immunoSEQ multiplex PCR, yet TCRdb's version contains in-frame clones alone and is incomplete. The sample gives 10,000 or so clones, approximately 87% of which show up once; over 9.5% is in the top ten. This rearrangement joins TRBV7-9 to TRBJ2-1; 8 bases agree with TRBD2. This TCR was recovered from a person aged 18 to 30 with CD3G deficiency. The material sequenced was CD8+ T cells sorted from blood. In nucleotides, the CDR3 is TGTGCCAGCAGGGGCGGGGGGCCCGAGCAGTTCTTC. It specifies CASRGGGPEQFF.